The source of this T cell receptor beta chain is a study of metastatic and nonmetastatic thyroid tumors. Turning to the study itself: Repertoire comparison spanned blood and tumor or nodule tissue of malignant and benign thyroid patients. Study findings and constraints: Significantly higher TCR beta diversity was reportedly seen in malignant thyroid tumors than benign nodules, in blood and tumor.

Germline V CDR1 and CDR2: SQVTM, ANQGSEA. Trimming at V came to 4 bases and at J to 1 base, leaving 8 bases not matched to a gene. This CDR3 spans 15 amino acids. The table lists this clone with many counts. Its antigen is not known. Original processing methods: Differences in CDR3 between clinicopathological groups were drawn on to build a classifier intended to discriminate distant-metastatic papillary thyroid cancer patients. TCRdb re-called clones via MiXCR from the PCR reads. These V and J calls rely on TCRdb rather than the paper's analysis. The sample lists about 37,000 clones, about 14% seen once, with more than 9% in the top ten. No patient received treatment before thyroid surgery.

The chain links TRBV29-1 to TRBJ1-2; 8 bases agree with TRBD1. Sequencing was performed on blood. This sequence originates from a female donor with papillary thyroid cancer or a benign thyroid nodule (not recorded which). Some clones in this sample may be carry-over from other donors' samples. The DNA for the CDR3 is TGCAGCGTTGCAGTGGAGACAGGGGTTAACTATGGCTACACCTTC. Translating it yields CSVAVETGVNYGYTF.